One sample yielded the 3 T cell receptor beta chains listed below, sequenced in a study of human T cells and chemical hapten exposure. The time point here: pre-sensitization, week 0. The treatment was: therapeutic diphenylcyclopropenone sensitization with weekly scalp DPC. MiXCR was run by TCRdb on the RACE reads, yielding one entry per CDR3 protein. Among under 100,000 distinct CDR3 sequences listed, 7.5% to 9.5% were seen once. The material sequenced was whole blood, taken in connection with sensitization to the hapten diphenylcyclopropenone (DPC). The receptors were gathered from a man aged 35 to 55 with alopecia areata. Some clones in this sample may be carry-over from other donors' samples.

V usage is TRBV30 and J usage is TRBJ1-1; weak D call: TRBD1 (5 bases). Deletions cut 5 bases from V and 5 bases from J, with 18 bases between. This CDR3 has 14 residues. Germline V gene data show CDR1 as GTSNPN and CDR2 as SVGIG (reference sequence). CDR3 amino acids: CAWARVRIGTEAFF. The CDR3 DNA reads TGTGCCTGGGCCAGGGTAAGGATTGGGACTGAAGCTTTCTTT.

J is TRBJ2-5 and V is TRBV9, with D uncertain. Trimming stripped 0 bases from V and 0 bases from J, with 15 bases between. This CDR3 is built from 17 residues. The germline V gene has CDR1 SGDLS and CDR2 YYNGEE. The CDR3 protein is CASSVDLPDSYQETQYF. Written as DNA, the CDR3 is TGTGCCAGCAGCGTAGATCTCCCCGACTCGTACCAAGAGACCCAGTACTTC.

This clonotype was counted a few times. The chain is built from TRBV12-3 or TRBV12-4 and TRBJ2-3; TRBD2 matches at 11 bases. V shed 4 bases and J 3 bases; nucleotides not matched to a gene: 3. This CDR3 comprises 15 residues. CDR3 bases: TGTGCCAGCAGTTGGAGGACTAGCGGGACAGATACGCAGTATTTT. This sequence encodes CASSWRTSGTDTQYF.